Below, 11 T cell receptor beta chains from the same sample are listed, as sequenced in a study of shared clonotypes between healthy human individuals. The protocol was immunoSEQ multiplex PCR, while the TCRdb copy is restricted to in-frame clones and leaves out a portion. The sample contains some 500,000 clones, around 77% of which appear only once. Sequencing used PBMCs. The origin of the receptors is a woman in her forties in good health. Some clones in this sample may be carry-over from other donors' samples.

This clone was seen a handful of times. The chain combines TRBV2 with TRBJ1-1, with unresolved D. Per the germline V gene, CDR1 is SNHLY and CDR2 is FYNNEI. CDR3 length: 13 residues. V gave up 4 bases and J gave up 4 bases, with 10 bases separating them. CDR3 in amino acids: CASSGGDSTEAFF. CDR3 bases: TGTGCCAGCAGTGGGGGTGACTCCACTGAAGCTTTCTTT.

Details on this clone: A single base separates this from a much larger clone, so it may be a read error. V usage is TRBV6-1 and J usage is TRBJ2-2; 9 bases map to TRBD2. The junction had 8 bases not matched to a gene; V was cut back by 11 bases and J by 1 base. CDR1 and CDR2 (germline): MNHNS, SASEGT. This CDR3 spans 15 amino acids. Here the CDR3 reads CAGAGTSLNTGELFF. The CDR3 DNA reads as TGTGCCGGCGCCGGGACTAGCCTGAACACCGGGGAGCTGTTTTTT.

The rearrangement uses TRBV7-6 and TRBJ1-4; tentatively, D is TRBD1 (6 bases). Trimming removed 5 bases at V and 6 bases at J, with 13 bases between. Per the germline V gene, CDR1 is SGHVS and CDR2 is FNYEAQ. CDR3 length: 14 amino acids. The DNA of the CDR3 is TGTGCCAGCAGCCCGTGGCCAGGGGATGAAAAACTGTTTTTT. Translating gives CASSPWPGDEKLFF.

This clone was recorded at least ten times. This sequence joins TRBV28 and TRBJ1-2, with 7 bases matching TRBD1. The J segment lost 8 bases and the V segment lost 10 bases, leaving 13 bases of the junction unmatched. Germline assignment: CDR1 MDHEN and CDR2 SYDVKM. The CDR3 contains 13 residues. The CDR3, as DNA: TGTGCCACTCTCAGGGGGGCAGGGCAGGGCTACACCTTC. This translates into CATLRGAGQGYTF.

The chain carries TRBV11-1 and TRBJ2-7; the D is unclear. The V end lost 1 base, the J end lost 6 bases, and 13 bases lay between the germline ends. Germline CDR1 and CDR2: SGHAT and FQDESV (reference sequence). This CDR3 is built from 14 residues. The CDR3 sequence is CASSLDLRSGEQYF. CDR3 in DNA: TGTGCCAGCAGCTTAGATTTGCGTTCGGGCGAGCAGTACTTC.

A note on this clone: A far larger clone is a single base away, which makes a read error likely. The rearrangement links TRBV11-1 to TRBJ1-1; 7 bases map to TRBD1. CDR1 SGHAT and CDR2 FQDESV come from the germline V gene (reference sequence). With 8 bases clipped from V and 7 bases from J, the junction kept 10 bases outside the gene matches. The length of the CDR3 is 13 residues. CDR3 nucleotides: TGTGCCAGCGGCACCCGACAGGGCGTTGAAGCTTTCTTT. This sequence encodes CASGTRQGVEAFF.

This chain connects TRBV28 to TRBJ1-1, with D hard to call. V was cut by 6 bases and J by 1 base, with 6 bases left in between. This CDR3 spans 12 amino acids. Germline lookup yields CDR1 MDHEN and CDR2 SYDVKM. The CDR3 DNA is TGTGCCAGCAGGTACCCGAACACTGAAGCTTTCTTT. Translating it yields CASRYPNTEAFF.

In this sample, this clone turned up a few times. The chain links TRBV19 to TRBJ1-2, with D perhaps matching TRBD1 (6 bases). The CDR3 has 15 amino acids. Germline assignment: CDR1 LNHDA and CDR2 SQIVND (reference sequence). Trimming pared 7 bases from V and 0 bases from J, leaving 15 bases between. This chain's CDR3 is CASKKGTTPNYGYTF. CDR3 DNA sequence: TGTGCCAGTAAAAAAGGGACAACTCCTAACTATGGCTACACCTTC.

The V and J genes are TRBV9 and TRBJ2-6; possibly TRBD2 for D (5 bases). The V and J ends lost 3 bases and 2 bases respectively, with 15 bases between them. The germline V gene encodes CDR1 SGDLS and CDR2 YYNGEE. This CDR3 contains 17 residues. The CDR3 loop reads CASSAPPFGAGANVLTF. The DNA for the CDR3 is TGTGCCAGCAGCGCGCCCCCCTTCGGGGCTGGGGCCAACGTCCTGACTTTC. The full variable domain, its missing parts supplied by reference TRBV9 and TRBJ2-6, is DSGVTQTPKHLITATGQRVTLRCSPRSGDLSVYWYQQSLDQGLQFLIQYYNGEERAKGNILERFSAQQFPDLHSELNLSSLELGDSALYFCASSAPPFGAGANVLTFGAGSRLTVL.

V usage is TRBV25-1 and J usage is TRBJ1-3; the D gene is possibly TRBD1 (5 bases). This CDR3 contains 14 residues. CDR1 and CDR2 (germline): MGHDK, SYGVNS. Trimming took off 3 bases at V and 2 bases at J, with 8 bases between the two ends. CDR3 loop: CASSEGLPGNTIYF. Written as DNA, the CDR3 is TGTGCCAGCAGTGAGGGACTACCTGGAAACACCATATATTTT. Based on the CDR3 plus reference TRBV25-1 and TRBJ1-3, the full variable domain is EADIYQTPRYLVIGTGKKITLECSQTMGHDKMYWYQQDPGMELHLIHYSYGVNSTEKGDLSSESTVSRIRTEHFPLTLESARPSHTSQYLCASSEGLPGNTIYFGEGSWLTVV.

On this clone: A far larger clone is one base from this, pointing to a likely read error. This sequence joins TRBV30 and TRBJ2-7; D is possibly TRBD1 (6 bases). This CDR3 contains 14 residues. Germline V gives CDR1 GTSNPN, CDR2 SVGIG (reference sequence). CDR3 region: CAWSVLRGSYVQYF. The CDR3 DNA follows: TGTGCCTGGAGTGTACTCAGGGGCTCCTACGTGCAGTACTTC.